In its sample, the clone carrying this TCR beta chain was seen many times. What it recognizes is unknown. From germline, CDR1 is MGHDK and CDR2 SYGVNS. V was pared by 3 bases and J by 12 bases, with 15 bases between. The CDR3 extends over 13 amino acids. For CDR3 and TCR beta VDJ profiling, genomic DNA was the template used. TCRdb reprocessed the reads via MiXCR and lists one record per CDR3 protein. The sample shows under 150,000 distinct CDR3 sequences, 41% of them seen only once. These data belong to a study of CD8+CD57+ T cells in acquired aplastic anemia. For the study at large: Around 11 million reads, on average, were obtained for CD4+ cells from healthy donors. Broader study findings: Patients and controls shared 25 to 30 CD8+ CDR3 sequences, which appeared highly expressed in patients and within their immunodominant clones. With respect to CD8+ Simpson's diversity, patients and controls did not differ significantly.

The chain links TRBV25-1 to TRBJ2-1; D is uncertain. The clonotype originates from a human donor in good health, serving as a control. Input material: sorted CD4+, CD8+, or CD8+CD57+ T cells (not recorded which) from PBMCs. CDR3 in amino acids: CASSDTTRSRQFF. In DNA, the CDR3 is TGTGCCAGCAGTGATACCACCAGGTCCAGGCAGTTCTTC.